A single count supports the clone carrying this TCR beta chain. The record originates from a study of T cell changes during pregnancy in multiple sclerosis. Germline CDR1 is SGHDT and CDR2 is YYEEEE. Trimming at V came to 3 bases and at J to 6 bases, leaving 1 base not matched to a gene. CDR3 length equals 13 residues. Clones were sequenced by immunoSEQ multiplex PCR, and TCRdb holds only the in-frame ones, with some missing. The sample shows fewer than 30,000 clones, around nine tenths of them seen only once. Sequenced material: CD8+ T cells from peripheral blood mononuclear cells, taken in the second trimester of pregnancy. The TCR sequence derives from a female donor with multiple sclerosis, enrolled in a pregnancy study. The rearrangement joins TRBV5-6 to TRBJ2-2; TRBD2 agrees at 8 bases. CDR3 amino acids: CASSWGLAGELFF. CDR3 DNA: TGTGCCAGCAGCTGGGGACTAGCCGGGGAGCTGTTTTTT.